One sample yielded the 3 T cell receptor beta chains listed below, sequenced in a study of T cell repertoires in cytomegalovirus infection. Each CDR3 protein gets one entry after TCRdb re-called the reads with MiXCR. The top ten clones hold 31% of a sample with more than 150,000 distinct CDR3 sequences, 28% of them seen once. The sequenced sample was PBMCs. Every receptor here comes from a human donor in good health (CMV status not recorded). Some clones in this sample may be carry-over from other donors' samples.

The chain employs TRBV7-8 and TRBJ2-7; tentatively, D is TRBD2 (6 bases). Germline-derived CDR1 and CDR2 are SGHVS and FQNEAQ. The CDR3 extends over 14 amino acids. Trimming pared 5 bases from V and 3 bases from J, leaving 14 bases between. The CDR3 region has the DNA TGTGCCAGCAGCATCGTGGAGGGGAACTACGAGCAGTACTTC. This sequence encodes CASSIVEGNYEQYF.

This clonotype was seen only a few times. The chain recombines TRBV12-3 or TRBV12-4 with TRBJ2-2; 7 nucleotides line up with TRBD1. The CDR3 covers 13 residues. Trimming cost V 8 bases and J 7 bases; bases outside gene matches: 7. In nucleotides, the CDR3 is TGTGCCAGCTTTGGACAGGCGGGCGGGGAGCTGTTTTTT. Translating gives CASFGQAGGELFF.

Ten or more counts support this clonotype. V is TRBV7-2 and J is TRBJ1-3; unclear D gene. Germline V CDR1 and CDR2: SGHTA, FQGNSA. The CDR3 is 16 residues long. Trimming took off 1 base at V and 2 bases at J, with 12 bases between the two ends. This chain's CDR3 is CASSLGRQAAGNTIYF. The CDR3, as DNA: TGTGCCAGCAGCTTAGGCAGGCAGGCCGCTGGAAACACCATATATTTT.